Each of the 10 T cell receptor beta chains below was sequenced from the same sample in a study of T cells in narcolepsy. Sequenced by immunoSEQ multiplex PCR; TCRdb stores in-frame clones only, minus some. The table includes around 39,000 clones, about 85% detected once. Sequenced: CD45RA- memory CD4+ T cells from PBMCs. The receptors originated from a human donor with narcolepsy.

The rearrangement joins TRBV19 to TRBJ1-6; D is unresolved. The CDR3 is 14 amino acids. Trimming left V 7 bases short and J 9 bases short, with 16 bases between. Germline V gives CDR1 LNHDA, CDR2 SQIVND (reference sequence). This CDR3 is CASKEDQSSSPLHF. CDR3 bases: TGTGCCAGTAAGGAGGACCAGAGTAGTTCACCCCTCCACTTT.

The V call is TRBV2, the J call TRBJ2-2; 14 bases map to TRBD2. Germline V gives CDR1 SNHLY, CDR2 FYNNEI. The CDR3 length is 20 residues. Trimming at V came to 4 bases and at J to 1 base, leaving 11 bases not matched to a gene. The chain's CDR3 is CASSARTSGGRTVNTGELFF. As DNA, the CDR3 is TGTGCCAGCAGTGCTAGGACTAGCGGGGGGCGTACCGTGAACACCGGGGAGCTGTTTTTT.

The V and J genes are TRBV1 and TRBJ2-4; no check of the table's D call, TRBD1, against the DNA was made. TRBV1 is assigned pseudogene status. The CDR3 runs to 18 residues. The CDR3, as DNA: TGCACCAGCAGCCTACAAGGGCGCAGGGGGCCTTTGGAAAACATTCAGTACTTC. Translation gives CTSSLQGRRGPLENIQYF.

The chain employs TRBV7-2 and TRBJ1-2; D is ambiguous. The CDR3 runs to 13 residues. Per germline, CDR1 SGHTA and CDR2 FQGNSA. V was shortened by 1 base and J by 2 bases, with 5 bases between the two germline ends. The CDR3: CASSLEQNYGYTF. The CDR3 nucleotides read TGTGCCAGCAGCTTAGAACAGAACTATGGCTACACCTTC.

The rearrangement joins TRBV10-3 to TRBJ2-7; the D gene could be TRBD1 or TRBD2 (5 bases each). V was clipped by 0 bases and J by 7 bases, with 10 bases between them. Germline assignment: CDR1 ENHRY and CDR2 SYGVKD. The length of the CDR3 is 13 residues. CDR3 coding DNA: TGTGCCATCAGTGAGTCATCGGGACGAGAGCAGTACTTC. Translating it yields CAISESSGREQYF.

The chain recombines TRBV19 with TRBJ2-1, with a tentative D call TRBD2 (5 bases). The germline gives CDR1 LNHDA, CDR2 SQIVND (reference sequence). V lost 6 bases to trimming and J lost 0 bases, with 12 bases between them. This CDR3 contains 15 residues. The DNA of the CDR3 is TGTGCCAGTAGGCTAGCCGAAAGCTCCTACAATGAGCAGTTCTTC. As protein: CASRLAESSYNEQFF.

The chain is built from TRBV6-1 and TRBJ1-4; D possibly corresponds to TRBD1 (6 bases). The CDR3 consists of 15 residues. V was trimmed by 10 bases and J by 3 bases, leaving 18 bases between them. In germline, CDR1 is MNHNS, CDR2 SASEGT. In DNA form, the CDR3 reads TGTGCCAACACGAGGGGGGGAGGGTCTAATGAAAAACTGTTTTTT. Translation gives CANTRGGGSNEKLFF.

This rearrangement joins TRBV5-6 to TRBJ2-7, with D uncertain. Germline values: CDR1 SGHDT, CDR2 YYEEEE. V lost 3 bases and J 7 bases, leaving 20 bases between the germline ends. The CDR3 is made up of 15 amino acids. The CDR3 bases are TGTGCCAGCAGCTCCCTGCAGTTTCCTAACCGGGAGCAGTACTTC. Translating gives CASSSLQFPNREQYF. Using reference TRBV5-6 and TRBJ2-7 for the parts outside the CDR3, the full variable domain is DAGVTQSPTHLIKTRGQQVTLRCSPKSGHDTVSWYQQALGQGPQFIFQYYEEEERQRGNFPDRFSGHQFPNYSSELNVNALLLGDSALYLCASSSLQFPNREQYFGPGTRLTVT.

CDR3 region: CASSNSLGEQFF. The CDR3 nucleotides read TGTGCCAGCAGCAATTCCTTGGGAGAGCAGTTCTTC. This sequence joins TRBV7-9 and TRBJ2-1, with D unresolved. The CDR3 consists of 12 residues. Per germline, CDR1 SEHNR and CDR2 FQNEAQ (reference sequence). Trimming cost V 5 bases and J 10 bases, with 12 bases left between them.

This chain joins TRBV2 and TRBJ1-2, with 8 bases identical to TRBD1. The CDR3 loop spans 13 amino acids. CDR1 and CDR2 (germline): SNHLY, FYNNEI. The trim removed 7 bases at V and 7 bases at J, leaving 8 bases unmatched. CDR3 DNA: TGTGCCAGCACTGGACAGGGCTACTCTGGCTACACCTTC. Protein sequence: CASTGQGYSGYTF.